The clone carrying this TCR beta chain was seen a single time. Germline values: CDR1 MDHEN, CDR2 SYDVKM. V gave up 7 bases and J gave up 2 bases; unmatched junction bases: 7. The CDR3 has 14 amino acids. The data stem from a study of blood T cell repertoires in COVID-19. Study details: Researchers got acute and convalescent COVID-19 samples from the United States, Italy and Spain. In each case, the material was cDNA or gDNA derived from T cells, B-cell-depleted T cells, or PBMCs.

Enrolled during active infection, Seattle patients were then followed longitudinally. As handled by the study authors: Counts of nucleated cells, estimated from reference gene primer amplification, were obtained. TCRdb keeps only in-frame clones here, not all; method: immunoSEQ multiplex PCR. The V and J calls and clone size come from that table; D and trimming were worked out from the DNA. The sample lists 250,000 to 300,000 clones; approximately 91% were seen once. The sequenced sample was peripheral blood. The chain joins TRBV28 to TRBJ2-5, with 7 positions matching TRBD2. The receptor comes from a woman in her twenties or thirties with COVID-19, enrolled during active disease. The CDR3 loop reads CASTHLAAQETQYF. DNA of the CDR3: TGTGCCAGCACCCATCTAGCGGCACAAGAGACCCAGTACTTC.